This TCR beta chain was captured by sequencing in a study of cytomegalovirus exposure and HLA in healthy donors (dated by TCRdb to the late 2010s). Some background on the complete study: According to a later analysis, the roughly 120 validation repertoires were produced on the same platform as the roughly 600 repertoires of the first cohort. The study aimed to test whether signatures of past pathogen exposure could be identified by cataloging public T cell receptors. Along with the approximately 650-subject first cohort, a separate validation cohort of over a hundred different subjects was used. High-throughput TCR immunosequencing, statistical association of individual TCRs with disease status, and machine learning were combined to predict cytomegalovirus infection status.

The donors were included in the validation cohort of over a hundred subjects, a group kept apart from the roughly 680-subject first cohort. Library construction relied on the immunoSEQ multiplex PCR assay. As for the original processing: A statistical classification framework was built to diagnose cytomegalovirus status from the catalog of TCR beta chain sequences. Not all clones reach the TCRdb copy of this immuneACCESS table, which keeps in-frame sequences only. Checked studies attribute under half of the gap to unresolved V genes and leave the rest unexplained. Clonal size and the V and J genes are those of that table, whereas D and trimming came from the DNA. The sample table holds approximately 270,000 clones, of which 80% to 90% were seen once. Approximately 1% of the sample rests with the top ten. Comment on this clone: The antigen it recognizes is unknown. A junction end diverges from the germline sequence, so it may reflect a read error.

What the study reported, not specific to this receptor: While some public TCRs were present in many individuals, most TCR sequences turned up only very rarely across donors. A later analysis found that TCRs clustered in the first cohort also tended to co-occur in the 120 validation repertoires, with approximately 95% of cluster scores above 0. In both the original and validation cohorts, the classifier was reported to diagnose cytomegalovirus status with high specificity and sensitivity. A total of fewer than 200 TCR beta chains were listed by the study as associated with cytomegalovirus. A few of the identified cytomegalovirus-associated TCR beta chains were confirmed in vitro to be specific for cytomegalovirus antigens. According to the authors, the approach could potentially be generalized to other disease states and immunological phenotypes. A later analysis lacked HLA typing for the validation cohort, so it scored co-occurrence in that cohort across all 120 or so repertoires.

Sequences SSHAT (CDR1) and FNYEAQ (CDR2) are obtained from the germline V gene (reference sequence). The CDR3 runs 13 amino acids, cysteine and phenylalanine included. The CDR3 DNA has 39 bases and is translated from base 1. This TCR was recovered from a woman between 18 and 30 years old in good health and CMV-seronegative. Recombination connected TRBV7-7 to TRBJ2-3; TRBD2 is possibly the D segment (6 matching bases). Source material: PBMCs. The DNA is TGTGCTAGCAGCTTAGTCCGGGGGAATACGCAGTATTTT. Its translation is CASSLVRGNTQYF.